This entry is about one T cell receptor beta chain. The antigen is not known. CDR1 and CDR2 from the germline V gene are SGHNT and YENEEA. V was clipped by 5 bases and J by 6 bases; unmatched bases: 9. This CDR3 has 16 residues. The data derive from a study of breast tumors, draining lymph nodes, adjacent tissues. Findings and limits, study-wide: Compared with basal-like, luminal-like tumors shared significantly more repertoire with nontumor tissue. Tumors had less TCR diversity than lymph nodes, more than nontumor tissue.

TCRdb re-analysed the multiplex PCR reads in MiXCR, keeping a single row per CDR3 protein. The repertoire holds 200,000 to 250,000 distinct CDR3 sequences, with under 40% as singletons. Axillary draining lymph nodes of breast cancer patients supplied the node samples. The specimen sequenced was axillary lymph node tissue. The genes are TRBV11-3 and TRBJ1-4; 10 positions agree with TRBD1. The sequence derives from a female donor with breast cancer. Some clones in this sample may be carry-over from other donors' samples. CDR3 region: CASSTFSGTGDEKLFF. In DNA form, the CDR3 reads TGTGCCAGCAGCACATTTTCCGGGACAGGGGATGAAAAACTGTTTTTT.